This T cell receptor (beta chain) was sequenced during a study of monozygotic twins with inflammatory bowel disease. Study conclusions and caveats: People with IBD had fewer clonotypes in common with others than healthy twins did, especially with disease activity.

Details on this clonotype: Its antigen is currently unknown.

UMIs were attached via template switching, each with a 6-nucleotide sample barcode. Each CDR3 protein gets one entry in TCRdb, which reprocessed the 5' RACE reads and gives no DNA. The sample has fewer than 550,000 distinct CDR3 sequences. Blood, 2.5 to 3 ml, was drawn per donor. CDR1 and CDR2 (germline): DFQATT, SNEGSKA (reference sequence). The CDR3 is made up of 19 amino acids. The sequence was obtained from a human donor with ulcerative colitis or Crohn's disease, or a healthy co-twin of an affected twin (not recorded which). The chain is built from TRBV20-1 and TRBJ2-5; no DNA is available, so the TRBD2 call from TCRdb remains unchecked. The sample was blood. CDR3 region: CSARGLAAGPLMSGETQYF.